One sample yielded the 13 T cell receptor beta chains listed below, sequenced in a study of shared clonotypes between healthy human individuals. Naive-designated CD8 cells lacked CD45RO, were positively enriched for CCR7, and omitted terminally differentiated effector memory CD45RA+ cells. Clones were sequenced by immunoSEQ multiplex PCR, and TCRdb holds only the in-frame ones, with some missing. The data show about 820,000 clones, with roughly 92% seen just once and nearly 25% held by the top ten. Sequencing input: naive CD8+ T cells sorted from blood. These receptors came from a man aged 25-40 years in good health.

The chain is built from TRBV10-2 and TRBJ2-2; TRBD1 might be the D (5 bases). The germline CDR1 and CDR2 sequences are WSHSY and SAAADI. The CDR3 extends over 14 amino acids. Between the trimmed V and J ends, which lost 5 bases and 0 bases, there was a span of 7 bases. CDR3 region: CASSPGSNTGELFF. CDR3 in DNA: TGCGCCAGCAGTCCAGGGTCGAACACCGGGGAGCTGTTTTTT.

The count of this clone is one. The chain has TRBV7-9 and TRBJ1-4; D uncertain. V was trimmed by 3 bases and J by 8 bases, leaving 13 bases between them. Germline V CDR1 and CDR2: SEHNR, FQNEAQ (reference sequence). The CDR3 loop spans 14 amino acids. This CDR3 is CASSLPTDPEKLFF. CDR3 bases: TGTGCCAGCAGCTTGCCTACAGATCCGGAAAAACTGTTTTTT.

A note on this clone: Additional DNA sequences in this sample encode the identical CDR3. The chain has TRBV7-9 and TRBJ2-1, with D uncertain. Germline-derived CDR1 and CDR2 are SEHNR and FQNEAQ (reference sequence). This CDR3 comprises 12 residues. V shed 3 bases and J shed 5 bases, with 5 bases lying between them. CDR3 amino acids: CASSFGNNEQFF. The CDR3 nucleotides are TGTGCCAGCAGCTTCGGAAACAATGAGCAGTTCTTC. Full variable domain (remainder filled in from reference TRBV7-9 and TRBJ2-1): DTGVSQNPRHKITKRGQNVTFRCDPISEHNRLYWYRQTLGQGPEFLTYFQNEAQLEKSRLLSDRFSAERPKGSFSTLEIQRTEQGDSAMYLCASSFGNNEQFFGPGTRLTVL.

This clone was observed a single time. The chain couples TRBV7-9 to TRBJ2-3, with 8 bases identical to TRBD2. The length of the CDR3 is 16 residues. From germline, CDR1 is SEHNR and CDR2 FQNEAQ (reference sequence). Unmatched junction bases numbered 5, after V lost 0 bases and J lost 3 bases. CDR3 protein: CASSLARREATDTQYF. The CDR3 nucleotides read TGTGCCAGCAGCTTAGCGAGGCGGGAGGCAACAGATACGCAGTATTTT.

The genes are TRBV5-1 and TRBJ2-1, with 13 bases that match TRBD2. The CDR3 consists of 16 residues. The trim removed 0 bases at V and 5 bases at J, leaving 2 bases unmatched. Germline values: CDR1 SGHRS, CDR2 YFSETQ. DNA of the CDR3: TGCGCCAGCAGCTTGGATACTAGCGGGAGGGACAATGAGCAGTTCTTC. Its translation: CASSLDTSGRDNEQFF.

The chain joins TRBV9 to TRBJ1-3, with D possibly being TRBD1 (5 bases). The V gene's germline CDR1 is SGDLS and CDR2 YYNGEE. V gave up 4 bases and J gave up 3 bases, with 8 bases separating them. The CDR3 totals 13 residues. The CDR3 region has the DNA TGTGCCAGCAGCCAGGGATTTGGAAACACCATATATTTT. Protein product: CASSQGFGNTIYF.

The rearrangement links TRBV4-1 to TRBJ1-4; 7 bases agree with TRBD1. The germline CDR1 and CDR2 sequences are MGHRA and YSYEKL. The CDR3 is 14 amino acids. J was trimmed by 6 bases and V by 4 bases; bases with no gene match: 5. The CDR3 sequence is CASSPSGGDEKLFF. CDR3 sequence (DNA): TGCGCCAGCAGCCCTTCAGGGGGGGATGAAAAACTGTTTTTT.

The chain carries TRBV4-2 and TRBJ2-3, with 10 bases that match TRBD2. The CDR3 loop spans 16 amino acids. The germline gives CDR1 LGHNA, CDR2 YNFKEQ. Losses at the gene ends were 1 base for V and 7 bases for J; bases not matched to a gene: 8. CDR3 protein: CASSQVPAGGRNTQYF. The CDR3 DNA is TGTGCCAGCAGCCAAGTGCCAGCGGGAGGGCGAAATACGCAGTATTTT.

This chain links TRBV7-2 with TRBJ1-5; D unclear. Trimming stripped 5 bases from V and 0 bases from J, with 11 bases between. The V gene's germline CDR1 is SGHTA and CDR2 FQGNSA. This CDR3 has 15 residues. The CDR3: CASSPGVFSNQPQHF. In DNA form, the CDR3 reads TGTGCCAGCAGCCCGGGTGTTTTTAGCAATCAGCCCCAGCATTTT.

The chain joins TRBV7-9 to TRBJ1-1; no reliable D call. This CDR3 region has 14 residues. Germline CDR1 is SEHNR and CDR2 is FQNEAQ (reference sequence). With 1 base removed from V and 1 base from J, the gap between germline ends came to 7 bases. The CDR3 nucleotides read TGTGCCAGCAGCTTAGTCGGAGCGAACACTGAAGCTTTCTTT. The encoded protein is CASSLVGANTEAFF.

This chain connects TRBV27 to TRBJ2-2, with 8 bases matching TRBD2. The CDR3 length is 15 residues. Germline CDR1 reads MNHEY; CDR2 reads SMNVEV (reference sequence). Losses at the gene ends were 3 bases for V and 4 bases for J; bases not matched to a gene: 4. Written as DNA, the CDR3 is TGTGCCAGCAGTTTCAGCGGGAGTGTCACCGGGGAGCTGTTTTTT. It translates to CASSFSGSVTGELFF.

Details on this clone: A far more abundant clone sits one base away, making this likely a read error. The chain links TRBV13 to TRBJ2-3; D is uncertain. Germline V CDR1 and CDR2: PRHDT, FYEKMQ (reference sequence). Trimming removed 5 bases at V and 2 bases at J, with 8 bases between. CDR3 length: 13 residues. The CDR3 DNA sequence: TGTGCCAGCAGCGTAGCAGTCACAGATACGCAGTATTTT. Translating gives CASSVAVTDTQYF.

The chain employs TRBV6-5 and TRBJ1-2, with a tentative D call TRBD1 (6 bases). CDR1 and CDR2 from the germline V gene are MNHEY and SVGAGI. V lost 0 bases and J 8 bases, leaving 19 bases between the germline ends. This CDR3 region has 16 residues. The CDR3 protein is CASSYSIPLGGGGYTF. CDR3 coding DNA: TGTGCCAGCAGTTACTCGATCCCGCTAGGCGGGGGCGGCTACACCTTC.